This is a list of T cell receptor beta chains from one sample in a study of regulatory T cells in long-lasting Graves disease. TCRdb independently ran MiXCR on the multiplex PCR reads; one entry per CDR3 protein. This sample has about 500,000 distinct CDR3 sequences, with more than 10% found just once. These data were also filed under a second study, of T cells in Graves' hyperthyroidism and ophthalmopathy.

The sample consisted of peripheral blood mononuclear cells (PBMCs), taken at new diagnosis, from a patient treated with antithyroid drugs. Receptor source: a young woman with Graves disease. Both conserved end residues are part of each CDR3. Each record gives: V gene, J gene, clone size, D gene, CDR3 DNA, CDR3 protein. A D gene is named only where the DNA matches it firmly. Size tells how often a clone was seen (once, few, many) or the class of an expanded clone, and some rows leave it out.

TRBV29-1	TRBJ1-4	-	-	TGCAGCGTTGACGGGCAGGCCGACGTAAAACTGTTTTTT	CSVDGQADVKLFF
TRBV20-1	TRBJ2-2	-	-	TGCAGTGCCAGACTTGTTTACACCGGGGAGCTGTTTTTT	CSARLVYTGELFF
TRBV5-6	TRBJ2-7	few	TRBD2	TGTGCCAGCAGCCCACCGGGACTAGCGGGAGGGCCCCTCTCCTACGAGCAGTACTTC	CASSPPGLAGGPLSYEQYF
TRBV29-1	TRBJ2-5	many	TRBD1	TGCAGCGGGAAGACAGGGGCTGGGGAGACCCAGTACTTC	CSGKTGAGETQYF
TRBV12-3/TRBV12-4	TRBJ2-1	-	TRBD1	TGTGCCAGCACCGGGACAGGGGGAGTGGGCGAGCAGTTCTTC	CASTGTGGVGEQFF
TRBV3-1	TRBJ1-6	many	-	TGTGCCAGCAGCCAAGGTTCAAGGGCTGAGAATTCACCCCTCCACTTT	CASSQGSRAENSPLHF
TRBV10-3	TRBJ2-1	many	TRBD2	TGTGCCATCACCCCTAGCGGGGCTCTATCCTACAATGAGCAGTTCTTC	CAITPSGALSYNEQFF
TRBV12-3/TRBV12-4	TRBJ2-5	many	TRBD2	TGTGCCAGCAGTCCCCTAGGCGGGAGGCCTCAAGAGACCCAGTACTTC	CASSPLGGRPQETQYF
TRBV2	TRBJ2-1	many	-	TGTGCCAGCAGTGAAGTGGCAGGGGAGTTCTTC	CASSEVAGEFF
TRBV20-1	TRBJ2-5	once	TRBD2	TGCAGTGCCTTCATAAGCGGGAGAGCAGGGACCCAGTACTTC	CSAFISGRAGTQYF
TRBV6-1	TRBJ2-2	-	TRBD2	TGTGCCAGCAGCCTGCGACTAGCGGAGGGGACCGGGGAGCTGTTTTTT	CASSLRLAEGTGELFF
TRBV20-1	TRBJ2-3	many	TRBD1	TGCAGTGCTAGAGATTCCCCGGACAGGGCAGCGCAGTATTTT	CSARDSPDRAAQYF
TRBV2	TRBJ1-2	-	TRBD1	TGTGCCAGCACAGTTTACACAGGGGGCTTCTGGGGCTACACCTTC	CASTVYTGGFWGYTF
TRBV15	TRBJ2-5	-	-	TGTGCCTCGGGGGCTAAAGAGACCCAGTACTTC	CASGAKETQYF
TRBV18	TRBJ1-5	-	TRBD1	TGTGCCAGCTCGTGGACAGGGGCGCATAGCAATCAGCCCCAGCATTTT	CASSWTGAHSNQPQHF
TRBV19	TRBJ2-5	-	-	TGTGCCAGTAGTCCCACCCGGGAGGAGACCCAGTACTTC	CASSPTREETQYF
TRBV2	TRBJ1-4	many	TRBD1	TGTGCCAGCAGTCGGACAGGGATTAGGGAAAAACTGTTTTTT	CASSRTGIREKLFF
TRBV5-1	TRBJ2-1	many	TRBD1	TGCGCCAGCAGCTTGTACAACCTACCTGACAGGGGTCGGGTCAATGAGCAGTTCTTC	CASSLYNLPDRGRVNEQFF
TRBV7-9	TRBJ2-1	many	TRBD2	TGTGCCAGCAGCTTAGCGCAGTTGATCTCAGCGGGAGCCCTAAAGGAGCAGTTCTTC	CASSLAQLISAGALKEQFF
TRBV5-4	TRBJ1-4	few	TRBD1	TGTGCCAGCAGCAAAACAGGGGCGGGTGGTTCCGATGAAAAACTGTTTTTT	CASSKTGAGGSDEKLFF
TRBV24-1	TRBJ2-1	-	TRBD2	TGTGCCACCAGTGATCCGAGGACTAGCGGTTTCAATGAGCAGTTCTTC	CATSDPRTSGFNEQFF
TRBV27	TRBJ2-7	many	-	TGTGCCAGCAGTTTATACTCCGAGGGCACCTCCTACGAGCAGTACTTC	CASSLYSEGTSYEQYF
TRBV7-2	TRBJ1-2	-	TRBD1	TGTGCCAGCATCCCGACAGGGAACTATGGCTACACCTTC	CASIPTGNYGYTF
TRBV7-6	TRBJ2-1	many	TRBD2	TGTGCCAGCAGCTTCTTAGCGGGCCCCTACAATGAGCAGTTCTTC	CASSFLAGPYNEQFF
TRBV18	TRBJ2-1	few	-	TGTGCCAGCTCACAACGCAGGGAGAATGAGCAGTTCTTC	CASSQRRENEQFF
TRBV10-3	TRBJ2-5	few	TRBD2	TGTGCCACTAGCGGGAATTTACCTCAAGAGACCCAGTACTTC	CATSGNLPQETQYF
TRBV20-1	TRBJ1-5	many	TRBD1	TGCAGTGCTCTCCGGGACAGCCATAGCAATCAGCCCCAGCATTTT	CSALRDSHSNQPQHF
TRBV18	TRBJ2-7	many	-	TGTGCCAGCTCACCCCAGGGAGCTTGGGGCTACGAGCAGTACTTC	CASSPQGAWGYEQYF
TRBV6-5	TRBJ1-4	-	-	TGTGCCAGCAGTTACGCTGCCAGAATAGGAACTGAAAAACTGTTTTTT	CASSYAARIGTEKLFF